The present TCR beta chain was sequenced within a study of response to subunit inactivated influenza vaccine. Broader study findings: Each seasonal influenza vaccination recruits few new T cells, the authors suggested.

Looked up from germline, CDR1 is SGHDT and CDR2 is YYEEEE. CDR3 size: 13 residues. Trimming took off 3 bases at V and 7 bases at J, with 13 bases between the two ends. This clonotype was found a few times. The antigen remains undetermined. One entry per CDR3 protein, called by TCRdb with MiXCR from the RT-PCR reads. Counted here are more than 400,000 distinct CDR3 sequences, roughly 7.9% occurring once; the ten biggest clones make up about an eighth. This sample comprised PBMCs from blood, obtained roughly 24 months after vaccination. The clonotype was recovered from a man aged 45 to 75 who received an inactivated influenza vaccine. This chain links TRBV5-6 with TRBJ2-5; D is possibly TRBD1 (6 bases). The CDR3 loop reads CASSSLTGGTQYF. The DNA of the CDR3 is TGTGCCAGCAGCTCTTTGACAGGCGGGACCCAGTACTTC.